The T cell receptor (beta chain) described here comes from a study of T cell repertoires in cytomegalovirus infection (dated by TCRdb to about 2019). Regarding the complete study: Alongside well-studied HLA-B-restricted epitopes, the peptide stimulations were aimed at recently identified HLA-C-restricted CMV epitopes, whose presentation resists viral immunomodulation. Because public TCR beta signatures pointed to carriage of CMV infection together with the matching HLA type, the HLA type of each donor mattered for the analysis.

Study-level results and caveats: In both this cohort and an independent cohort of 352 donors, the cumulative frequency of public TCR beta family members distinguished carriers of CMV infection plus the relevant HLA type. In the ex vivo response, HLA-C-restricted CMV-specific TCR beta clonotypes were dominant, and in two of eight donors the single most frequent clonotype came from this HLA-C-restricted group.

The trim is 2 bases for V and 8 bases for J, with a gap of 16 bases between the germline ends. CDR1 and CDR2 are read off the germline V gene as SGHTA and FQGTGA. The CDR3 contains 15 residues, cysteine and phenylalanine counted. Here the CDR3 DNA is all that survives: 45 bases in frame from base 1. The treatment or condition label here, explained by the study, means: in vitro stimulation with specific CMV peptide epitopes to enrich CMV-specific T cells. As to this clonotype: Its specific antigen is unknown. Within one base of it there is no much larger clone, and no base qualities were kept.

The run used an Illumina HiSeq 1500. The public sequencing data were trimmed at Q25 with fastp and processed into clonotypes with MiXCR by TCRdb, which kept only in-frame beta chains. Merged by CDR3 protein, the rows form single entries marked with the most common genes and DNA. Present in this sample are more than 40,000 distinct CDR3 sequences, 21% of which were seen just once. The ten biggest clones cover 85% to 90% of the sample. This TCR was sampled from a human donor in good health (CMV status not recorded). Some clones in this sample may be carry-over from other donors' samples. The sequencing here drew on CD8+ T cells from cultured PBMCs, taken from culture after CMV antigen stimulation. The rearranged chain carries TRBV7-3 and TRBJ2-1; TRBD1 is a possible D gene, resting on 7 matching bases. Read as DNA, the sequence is TGTGCCAGCAGCTTAGCAAGGCGGGACAGTGATGAGCAGTTCTTC. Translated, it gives CASSLARRDSDEQFF.